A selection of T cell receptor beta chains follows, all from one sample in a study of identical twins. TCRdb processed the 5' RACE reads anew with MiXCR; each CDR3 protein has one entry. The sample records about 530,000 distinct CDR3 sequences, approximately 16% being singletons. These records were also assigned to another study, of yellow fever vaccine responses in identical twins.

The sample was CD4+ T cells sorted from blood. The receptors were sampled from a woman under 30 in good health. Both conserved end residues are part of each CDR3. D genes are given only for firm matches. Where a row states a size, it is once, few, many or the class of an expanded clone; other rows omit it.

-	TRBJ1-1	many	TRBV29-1	CSVEQGVAAFF	TGCAGCGTGGAGCAGGGTGTAGCGGCTTTCTTT
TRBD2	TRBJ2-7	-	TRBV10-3	CAISESTLAGEQYF	TGTGCCATCAGTGAGTCGACTCTAGCGGGCGAGCAGTACTTC
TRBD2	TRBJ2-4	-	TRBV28	CASSSGEGIAKNIQYF	TGTGCCAGCAGTTCCGGGGAGGGGATAGCCAAAAACATTCAGTACTTC
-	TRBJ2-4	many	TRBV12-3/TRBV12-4	CASTRGEFAKNIQYF	TGTGCCAGCACGAGGGGGGAGTTCGCCAAAAACATTCAGTACTTC
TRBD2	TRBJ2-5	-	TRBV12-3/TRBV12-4	CASSQALAGQETQYF	TGTGCCAGCAGCCAAGCATTAGCGGGACAAGAGACCCAGTACTTC
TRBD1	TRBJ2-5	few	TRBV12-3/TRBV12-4	CASRLTGAGETQYF	TGTGCCAGCAGATTGACAGGGGCTGGAGAGACCCAGTACTTC
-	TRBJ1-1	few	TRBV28	CASSPDQVTEAFF	TGTGCCAGCAGTCCGGACCAGGTCACTGAAGCTTTCTTT
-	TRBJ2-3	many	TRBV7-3	CASSKQASLGTDTQYF	TGTGCCAGCAGCAAACAGGCTTCGCTAGGCACAGATACGCAGTATTTT
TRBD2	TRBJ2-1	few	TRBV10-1	CASSRGTSGSTEQFF	TGCGCCAGCAGCCGAGGGACTAGCGGGAGTACTGAGCAGTTCTTC
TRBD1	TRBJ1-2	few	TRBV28	CASSTPQGARGYGYTF	TGTGCCAGCAGTACACCACAGGGGGCGCGTGGCTATGGCTACACCTTC
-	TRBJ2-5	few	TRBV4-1	CASSPGWTQYF	TGCGCCAGCAGCCCCGGTTGGACCCAGTACTTC
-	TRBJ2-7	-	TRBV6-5	CAASGLYEQYF	TGTGCCGCCAGCGGCCTCTACGAGCAGTACTTC
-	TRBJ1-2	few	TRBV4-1	CASSQDSLLTLRGYTF	TGCGCCAGCAGCCAAGACTCCTTACTGACCCTTCGTGGCTACACCTTC
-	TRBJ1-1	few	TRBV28	CASSSPNTEAFF	TGTGCCAGCAGTTCACCGAACACTGAAGCTTTCTTT
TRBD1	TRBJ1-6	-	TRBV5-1	CASSSTQPTGESPLHF	TGCGCCAGCAGCTCCACCCAACCTACAGGGGAATCACCCCTCCACTTT
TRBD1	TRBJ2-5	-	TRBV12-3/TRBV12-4	CASRDRTGEETQYF	TGTGCCAGCAGAGACCGGACAGGGGAAGAGACCCAGTACTTC
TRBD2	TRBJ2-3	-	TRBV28	CASSISGSPLDTQYF	TGTGCCAGCAGTATTAGCGGGAGTCCCCTAGATACGCAGTATTTT
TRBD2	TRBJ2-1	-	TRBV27	CASSYTSGGLYNEQFF	TGTGCCAGCAGCTATACTAGCGGGGGCCTTTACAATGAGCAGTTCTTC
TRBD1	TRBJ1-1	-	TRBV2	CASGSQGDTEAFF	TGTGCCAGCGGATCACAGGGGGATACTGAAGCTTTCTTT
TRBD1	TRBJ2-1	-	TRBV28	CASSSHRGALPNEQFF	TGTGCCAGCAGTTCGCACAGGGGGGCCCTCCCCAATGAGCAGTTCTTC
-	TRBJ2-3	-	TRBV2	CASSPFTPGTDTQYF	TGTGCCAGCAGCCCGTTCACCCCTGGCACAGATACGCAGTATTTT
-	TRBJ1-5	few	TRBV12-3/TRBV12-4	CASSLAAGQPGNQPQHF	TGTGCCAGCAGTTTAGCCGCCGGACAGCCGGGCAATCAGCCCCAGCATTTT
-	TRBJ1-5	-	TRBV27	CASSYELNQPQHF	TGTGCCAGCAGTTACGAACTCAATCAGCCCCAGCATTTT
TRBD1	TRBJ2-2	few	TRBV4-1	CASSQDLRTGGTGELFF	TGCGCCAGCAGCCAAGATCTAAGGACAGGCGGCACCGGGGAGCTGTTTTTT
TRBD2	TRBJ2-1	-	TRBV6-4	CASSDSGTSGRNEQFF	TGTGCCAGCAGTGACTCCGGGACTAGCGGGAGGAATGAGCAGTTCTTC
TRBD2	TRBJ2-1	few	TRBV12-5	CASGIAGGAYNEQFF	TGTGCTAGTGGTATAGCGGGAGGGGCCTACAATGAGCAGTTCTTC
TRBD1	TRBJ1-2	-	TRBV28	CASSALSGTVNYGYTF	TGTGCCAGCAGTGCTTTATCCGGGACAGTGAACTATGGCTACACCTTC
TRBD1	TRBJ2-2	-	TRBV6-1	CASSVYRGNTGELFF	TGTGCCAGCAGTGTCTACAGGGGGAACACCGGGGAGCTGTTTTTT
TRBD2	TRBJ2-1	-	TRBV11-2	CASSYTSGGALFDEQFF	TGTGCCAGCAGCTATACTAGCGGGGGGGCCTTATTCGATGAGCAGTTCTTC
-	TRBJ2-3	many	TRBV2	CANGTNQDTQYF	TGTGCCAACGGGACGAATCAAGATACGCAGTATTTT
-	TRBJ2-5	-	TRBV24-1	CATSDLRGAGGATQYF	TGTGCCACCAGTGATTTGAGGGGGGCAGGGGGGGCGACCCAGTACTTC
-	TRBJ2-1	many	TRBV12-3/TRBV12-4	CASSPHVGGSRYEQFF	TGTGCCAGCAGCCCCCACGTTGGGGGCTCGCGGTATGAGCAGTTCTTC
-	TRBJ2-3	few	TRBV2	CASSVEYSSTDTQYF	TGTGCCAGCAGTGTGGAGTACTCTAGCACAGATACGCAGTATTTT
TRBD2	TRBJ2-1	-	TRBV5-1	CASSLSGGGGYNEQFF	TGCGCCAGCAGCTTGAGCGGCGGGGGGGGCTACAATGAGCAGTTCTTC
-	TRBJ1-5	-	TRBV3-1	CASSRASGENQPQHF	TGTGCCAGCAGTCGAGCATCAGGGGAAAATCAGCCCCAGCATTTT
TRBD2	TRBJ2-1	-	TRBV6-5	CASSSAGGPDEQFF	TGTGCCAGCAGTTCGGCGGGAGGGCCGGATGAGCAGTTCTTC
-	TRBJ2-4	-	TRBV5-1	CASQGGDAGKNIQYF	TGCGCCAGCCAGGGTGGGGACGCCGGCAAAAACATTCAGTACTTC
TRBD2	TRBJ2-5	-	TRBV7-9	CASSLIGRSGRLETQYF	TGTGCCAGCAGCTTAATTGGTCGTAGCGGGAGATTGGAGACCCAGTACTTC